This T cell receptor beta chain came from a study of CD8+ T cells in alopecia areata. This clone occurred once. Sequencing relied on a cDNA template that was reverse transcribed from extracted RNA. Here immunoSEQ multiplex PCR was the method, and the copy in TCRdb shows in-frame clones only, minus some. The profile shows about 210,000 clones, 64% of them singletons. CDR1 and CDR2 (germline): SGDLS, YYNGEE. V was pared by 0 bases and J by 7 bases, with 10 bases between. The CDR3 runs 14 residues. Indicated treatment: oral pan-JAK inhibitor, 5-10 mg twice daily. This rearrangement joins TRBV9 to TRBJ2-2; D is ambiguous. This TCR was sampled from a human donor with alopecia areata. The sample was CD4+ T cells sorted from blood, taken at week 4, from a patient treated with tofacitinib. CDR3 region: CASSVAVLDGELFF. In nucleotides, the CDR3 is TGTGCCAGCAGCGTAGCCGTGTTAGACGGGGAGCTGTTTTTT.